The TCR beta chain described here comes from a study of cytomegalovirus exposure and HLA in healthy donors. Study results and caveats: Differences between HLA loci emerged in a later analysis of TCR association rates, with DRB1 most and HLA-C fewest. Reportedly, HLA-A and HLA-B alleles of most subjects were accurately predicted from TCR beta.

V dropped 5 bases and J dropped 3 bases, with 14 bases sitting between them. Germline V gene data show CDR1 as MNHEY and CDR2 as SVGAGI. The CDR3 covers 14 residues. Nominally healthy donors were sampled, though unrecorded immune exposures were likely. This clone came up a few times. The antigen remains undetermined. The PCR ran on 60 Vbeta and 13 Jbeta primers. Profiled with immunoSEQ multiplex PCR; TCRdb holds only in-frame clones, not every one. In the table there are fewer than 200,000 clones, 60% to 85% of which are singletons. Material: PBMCs. The chain employs TRBV6-5 and TRBJ2-7, with D perhaps matching TRBD2 (5 bases). This receptor was identified in a man aged 25-45 years in good health and CMV-seropositive. CDR3 loop: CASSQPGEGYEQYF. CDR3 DNA: TGTGCCAGCAGTCAACCCGGAGAGGGCTACGAGCAGTACTTC.